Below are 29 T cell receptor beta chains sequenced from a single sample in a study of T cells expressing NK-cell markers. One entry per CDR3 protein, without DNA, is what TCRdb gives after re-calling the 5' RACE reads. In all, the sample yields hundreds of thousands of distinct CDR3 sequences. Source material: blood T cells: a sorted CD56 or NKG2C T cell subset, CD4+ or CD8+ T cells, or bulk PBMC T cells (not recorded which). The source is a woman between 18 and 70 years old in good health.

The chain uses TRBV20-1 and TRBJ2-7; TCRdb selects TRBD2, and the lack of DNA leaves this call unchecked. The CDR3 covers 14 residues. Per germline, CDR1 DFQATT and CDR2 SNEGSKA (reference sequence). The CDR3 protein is CSAREGLGPYEQYF.

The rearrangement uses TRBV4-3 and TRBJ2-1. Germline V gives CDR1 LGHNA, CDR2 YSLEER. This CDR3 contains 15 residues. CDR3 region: CASSQELVSRNEQFF.

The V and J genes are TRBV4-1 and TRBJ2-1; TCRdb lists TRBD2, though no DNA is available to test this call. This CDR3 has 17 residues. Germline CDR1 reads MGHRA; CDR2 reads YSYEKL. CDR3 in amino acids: CASSQTGLAGARYEQFF.

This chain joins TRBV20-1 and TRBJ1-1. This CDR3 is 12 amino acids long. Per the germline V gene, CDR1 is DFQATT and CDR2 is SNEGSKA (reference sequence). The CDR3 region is CSATRTDTEAFF.

CDR3 protein: CASSLAQSAKNIQYF. This rearrangement joins TRBV5-4 to TRBJ2-4. Germline loops: CDR1 SGHNT, CDR2 YYREEE (reference sequence). This CDR3 is built from 15 residues.

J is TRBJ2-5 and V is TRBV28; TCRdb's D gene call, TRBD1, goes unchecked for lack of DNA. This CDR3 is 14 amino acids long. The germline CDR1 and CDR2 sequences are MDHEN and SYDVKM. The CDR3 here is CASSLGSPGWTQYF.

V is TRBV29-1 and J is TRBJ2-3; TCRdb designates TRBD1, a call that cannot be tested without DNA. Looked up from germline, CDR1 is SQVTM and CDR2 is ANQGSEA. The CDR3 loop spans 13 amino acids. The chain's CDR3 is CSVRRGLTDTQYF.

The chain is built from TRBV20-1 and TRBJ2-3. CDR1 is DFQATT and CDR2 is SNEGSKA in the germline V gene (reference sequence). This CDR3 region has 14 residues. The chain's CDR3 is CSARVFLERDTQYF.

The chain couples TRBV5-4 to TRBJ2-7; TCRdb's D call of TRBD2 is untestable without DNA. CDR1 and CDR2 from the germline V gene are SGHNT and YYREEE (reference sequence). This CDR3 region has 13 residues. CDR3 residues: CASGLAGFYEQYF.

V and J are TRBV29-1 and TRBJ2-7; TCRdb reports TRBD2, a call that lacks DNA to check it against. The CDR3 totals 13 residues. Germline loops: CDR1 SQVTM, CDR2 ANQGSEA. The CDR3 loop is CSVEWLAGGEQYF.

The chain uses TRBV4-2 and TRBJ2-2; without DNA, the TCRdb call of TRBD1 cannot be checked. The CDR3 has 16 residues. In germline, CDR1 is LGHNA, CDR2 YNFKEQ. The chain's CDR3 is CASSEPGTANTGELFF.

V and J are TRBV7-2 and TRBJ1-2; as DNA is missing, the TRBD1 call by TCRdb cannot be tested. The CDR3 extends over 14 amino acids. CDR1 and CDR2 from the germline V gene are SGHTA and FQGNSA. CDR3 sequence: CASSSTPGGVGYTF.

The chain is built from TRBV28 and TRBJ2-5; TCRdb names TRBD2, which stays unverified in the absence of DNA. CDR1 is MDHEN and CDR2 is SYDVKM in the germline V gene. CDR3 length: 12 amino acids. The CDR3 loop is CASMGLVETQYF.

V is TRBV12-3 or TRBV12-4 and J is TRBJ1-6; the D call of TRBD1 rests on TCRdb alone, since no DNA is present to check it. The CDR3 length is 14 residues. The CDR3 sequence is CASILDRGRSPLHF.

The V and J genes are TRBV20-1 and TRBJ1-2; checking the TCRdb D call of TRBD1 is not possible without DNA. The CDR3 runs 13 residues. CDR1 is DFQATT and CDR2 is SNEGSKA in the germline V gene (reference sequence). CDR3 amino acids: CSASMDINYGYTF.

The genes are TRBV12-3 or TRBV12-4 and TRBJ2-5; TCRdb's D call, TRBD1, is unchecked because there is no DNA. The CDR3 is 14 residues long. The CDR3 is CASSLRGRLETQYF.

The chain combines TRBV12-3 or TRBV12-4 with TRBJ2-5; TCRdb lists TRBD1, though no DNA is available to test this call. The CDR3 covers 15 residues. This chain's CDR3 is CASSLALGAGETQYF.

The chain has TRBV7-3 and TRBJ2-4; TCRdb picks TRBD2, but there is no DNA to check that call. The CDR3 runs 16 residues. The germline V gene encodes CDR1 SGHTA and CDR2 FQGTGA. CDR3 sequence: CASSLGPHGAKNIQYF.

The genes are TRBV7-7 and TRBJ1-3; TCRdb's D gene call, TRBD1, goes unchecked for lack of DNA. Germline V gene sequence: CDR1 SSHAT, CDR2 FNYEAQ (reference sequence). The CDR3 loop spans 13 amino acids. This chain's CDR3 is CASTPLSGNTIYF.

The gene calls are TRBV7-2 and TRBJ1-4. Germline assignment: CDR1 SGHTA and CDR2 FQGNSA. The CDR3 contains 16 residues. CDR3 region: CASSLALRTTNEKLFF.

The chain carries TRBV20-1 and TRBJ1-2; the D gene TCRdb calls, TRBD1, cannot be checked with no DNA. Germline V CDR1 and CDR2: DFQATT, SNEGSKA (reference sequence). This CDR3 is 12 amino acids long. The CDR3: CSATRVNYGYTF.

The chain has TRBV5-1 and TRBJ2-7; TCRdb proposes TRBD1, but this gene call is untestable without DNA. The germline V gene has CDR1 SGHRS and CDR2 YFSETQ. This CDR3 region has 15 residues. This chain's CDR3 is CASSLTHRGFYEQYF. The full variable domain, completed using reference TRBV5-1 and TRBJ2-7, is KAGVTQTPRYLIKTRGQQVTLSCSPISGHRSVSWYQQTPGQGLQFLFEYFSETQRNKGNFPGRFSGRQFSNSRSEMNVSTLELGDSALYLCASSLTHRGFYEQYFGPGTRLTVT.

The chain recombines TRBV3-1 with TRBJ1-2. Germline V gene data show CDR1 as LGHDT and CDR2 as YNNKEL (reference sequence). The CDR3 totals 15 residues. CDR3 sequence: CASSQDHGGNYGYTF.

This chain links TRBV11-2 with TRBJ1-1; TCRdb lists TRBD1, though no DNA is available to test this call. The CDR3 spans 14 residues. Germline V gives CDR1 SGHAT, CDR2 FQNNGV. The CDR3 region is CASNVQGRGTEAFF.

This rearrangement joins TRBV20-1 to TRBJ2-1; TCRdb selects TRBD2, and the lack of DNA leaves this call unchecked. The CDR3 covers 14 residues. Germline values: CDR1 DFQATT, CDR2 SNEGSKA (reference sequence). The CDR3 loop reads CSPHSGRAGSEQFF.

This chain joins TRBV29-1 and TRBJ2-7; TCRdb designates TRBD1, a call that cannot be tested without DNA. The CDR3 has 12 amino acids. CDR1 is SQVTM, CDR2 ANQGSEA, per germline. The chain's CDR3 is CSPQGEFYEQYF.

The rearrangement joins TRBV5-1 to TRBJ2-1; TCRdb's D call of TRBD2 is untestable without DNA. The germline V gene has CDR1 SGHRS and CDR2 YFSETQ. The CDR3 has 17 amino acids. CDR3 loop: CASSLGRLALNHNEQFF.

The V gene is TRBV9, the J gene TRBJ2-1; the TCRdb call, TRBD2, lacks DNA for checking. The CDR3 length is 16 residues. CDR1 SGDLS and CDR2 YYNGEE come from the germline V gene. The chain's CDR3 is CASSVETSGLPNEQFF.

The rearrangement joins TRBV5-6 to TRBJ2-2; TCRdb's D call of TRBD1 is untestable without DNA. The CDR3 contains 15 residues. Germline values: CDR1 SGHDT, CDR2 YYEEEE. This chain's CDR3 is CASSLGTVNTGELFF.